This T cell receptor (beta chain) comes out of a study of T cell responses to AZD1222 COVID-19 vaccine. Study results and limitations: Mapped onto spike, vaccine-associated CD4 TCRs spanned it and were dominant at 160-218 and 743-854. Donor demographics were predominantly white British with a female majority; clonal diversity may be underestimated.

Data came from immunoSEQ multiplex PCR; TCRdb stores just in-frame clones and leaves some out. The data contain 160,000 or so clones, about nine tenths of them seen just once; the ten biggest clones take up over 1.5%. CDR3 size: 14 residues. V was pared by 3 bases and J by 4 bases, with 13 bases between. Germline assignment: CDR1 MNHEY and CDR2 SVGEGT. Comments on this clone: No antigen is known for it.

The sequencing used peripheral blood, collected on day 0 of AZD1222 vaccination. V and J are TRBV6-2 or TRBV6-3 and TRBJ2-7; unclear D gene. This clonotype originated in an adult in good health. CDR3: CASSYLGAQYEQYF. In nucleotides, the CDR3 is TGTGCCAGCAGTTATCTCGGAGCCCAGTACGAGCAGTACTTC.